This entry lists 6 T cell receptor beta chains sequenced from one sample in a study of CXCR3-negative and CXCR3-positive naive CD8 T cells. Antigens of these TCRs are unknown. Overall study findings and caveats: Hydrophobicity was higher for TRB CDR3s found in CXCR3-positive naive cells than in CXCR3-negative naive cells.

It was by 5' RACE with UMI labels that the TRB cDNA libraries were prepared. TCRdb reprocessed the 5' RACE reads and keeps a single row for each CDR3 protein, giving no DNA. The table counts 80,000 to 100,000 distinct CDR3 sequences; approximately 0.82% lies in the top ten. The sequenced sample was naive CXCR3+ CD8+ T cells from blood. The subset: CD45RO-CCR7+CD27+CD95- naive CD8+ T cells expressing CXCR3 (TNR3+). The receptors here all came from a human donor in good health. Some clones in this sample may be carry-over from other donors' samples.

The chain links TRBV7-6 to TRBJ1-2; the TCRdb call, TRBD1, lacks DNA for checking. The germline V gene has CDR1 SGHVS and CDR2 FNYEAQ. This CDR3 has 14 amino acids. The CDR3 spells CASSYREKGNGYTF. The variable domain in full, completed from reference TRBV7-6 and TRBJ1-2, reads GAGVSQSPRYKVTKRGQDVALRCDPISGHVSLYWYRQALGQGPEFLTYFNYEAQQDKSGLPNDRFSAERPEGSISTLTIQRTEQRDSAMYRCASSYREKGNGYTFGSGTRLTVV.

The chain carries TRBV28 and TRBJ2-7; TCRdb indicates TRBD1, and absent DNA this call remains unverified. Germline lookup yields CDR1 MDHEN and CDR2 SYDVKM. The CDR3 is 14 residues long. The CDR3 sequence is CASSYLPGRYEQYF.

J is TRBJ2-1 and V is TRBV5-6; as DNA is missing, the TRBD2 call by TCRdb cannot be tested. The length of the CDR3 is 14 residues. Germline V gene lookup returns CDR1 SGHDT and CDR2 YYEEEE. The chain's CDR3 is CASSFTSVLYEQFF.

Here the CDR3 reads CSARDGLGGRVEAFF. V gene TRBV20-1 combines with J gene TRBJ1-1; the D gene TCRdb calls, TRBD1, cannot be checked with no DNA. Germline V gene sequence: CDR1 DFQATT, CDR2 SNEGSKA (reference sequence). This CDR3 is 15 amino acids long.

The chain carries TRBV20-1 and TRBJ2-7; without DNA, the TCRdb call of TRBD2 cannot be checked. The CDR3 extends over 16 amino acids. CDR1 is DFQATT and CDR2 is SNEGSKA in the germline V gene (reference sequence). Here the CDR3 reads CSARPQVLAETYEQYF.

V gene TRBV4-1 combines with J gene TRBJ2-5. CDR3 length: 14 amino acids. The germline V gene encodes CDR1 MGHRA and CDR2 YSYEKL. Here the CDR3 reads CASSQEDGQETQYF.